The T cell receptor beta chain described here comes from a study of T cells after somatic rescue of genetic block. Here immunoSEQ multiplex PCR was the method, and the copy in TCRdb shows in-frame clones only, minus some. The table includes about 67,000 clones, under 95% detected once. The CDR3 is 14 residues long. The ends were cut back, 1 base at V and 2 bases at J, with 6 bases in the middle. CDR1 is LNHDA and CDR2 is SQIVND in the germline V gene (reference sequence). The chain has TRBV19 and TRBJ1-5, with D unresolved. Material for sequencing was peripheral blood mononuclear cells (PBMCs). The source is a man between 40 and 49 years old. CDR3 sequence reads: CASSIGEGNQPQHF. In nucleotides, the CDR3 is TGTGCCAGTAGTATAGGGGAGGGCAATCAGCCCCAGCATTTT. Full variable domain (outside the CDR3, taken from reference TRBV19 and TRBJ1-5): DGGITQSPKYLFRKEGQNVTLSCEQNLNHDAMYWYRQDPGQGLRLIYYSQIVNDFQKGDIAEGYSVSREKKESFPLTVTSAQKNPTAFYLCASSIGEGNQPQHFGDGTRLSIL.